A selection of T cell receptor beta chains follows, all from one sample in a study of T cell repertoires in ileal Crohn's disease. Sequencing was performed with immunoSEQ multiplex PCR; in TCRdb, only in-frame clones are kept and a portion is missing. The repertoire holds 4,500 to 5,500 clones, with nearly 80% as singletons. What was sequenced was ileal tissue. These receptors came from an adult with Crohn's disease. Each CDR3 is given with its conserved first and last residue. D genes are given only for firm matches. Size is omitted from some rows. Given values are once, few, many or a class for expanded clones.

>TRBV2|TRBJ1-1|.|.
TGTGCCAGCAGTACATACATGAGAAACACTGAAGCTTTCTTT
CASSTYMRNTEAFF
>TRBV6-4|TRBJ1-4|.|.
TGTGCCAGCAGTGAATCCGTTAGCAACGAAAAACTGTTTTTT
CASSESVSNEKLFF
>TRBV4-1|TRBJ1-1|TRBD1|few
TGCGCCAGCAGCTCCGGCCCACAGGGGGATACTGAAGCTTTCTTT
CASSSGPQGDTEAFF
>TRBV28|TRBJ1-5|.|.
TGTGCCAGCAGTTTAACCAGGGTACGTCAGCCCCAGCATTTT
CASSLTRVRQPQHF
>TRBV15|TRBJ1-1|TRBD1|.
TGTGCCACCAGCAGGGGACAGGGTTTGGCTGAAGCTTTCTTT
CATSRGQGLAEAFF
>TRBV5-1|TRBJ1-2|TRBD1|.
TGCGCCAGCAGCACCACAGGGGGCGACTATGGCTACACCTTC
CASSTTGGDYGYTF
>TRBV4-1|TRBJ1-4|.|.
TGCGCCAGCAGCCAAGTGCAATTCCTTGCAACTAATGAAAAACTGTTTTTT
CASSQVQFLATNEKLFF
>TRBV7-6|TRBJ1-4|.|large
TGTGCCAGCAGCTTAGAAATTGGCGTCTATGAAAAACTGTTTTTT
CASSLEIGVYEKLFF
>TRBV5-1|TRBJ1-1|.|few
TGCGCCAGCAGCGGGGGGAGGAACACTGAAGCTTTCTTT
CASSGGRNTEAFF
>TRBV4-1|TRBJ2-2|TRBD1|large
TGCGCCAGCAGCCAATCCCCGGGACAGGGGGTTCACGGGGAGCTGTTTTTT
CASSQSPGQGVHGELFF
>TRBV9|TRBJ2-7|TRBD1|once
TGTGCCAGCAGCCCTACCGGGACAGGGATCAACGAGCAGTACTTC
CASSPTGTGINEQYF
>TRBV6-1|TRBJ2-3|TRBD1|.
TGTGCCAGCGGACAGGGGGCTGGGGCAGATACGCAGTATTTT
CASGQGAGADTQYF
>TRBV4-1|TRBJ2-5|.|.
TGCGCCAGCAGCCAAGATTTAGGCCTGGCGGCGGGGCAAGAGACCCAGTACTTC
CASSQDLGLAAGQETQYF
>TRBV2|TRBJ1-1|TRBD1|.
TGTGCCAGCTCCCCGACAGGGTTCACTGAAGCTTTCTTT
CASSPTGFTEAFF
>TRBV4-1|TRBJ2-3|TRBD2|.
TGCGCCAGCAGCCTGGGACTAGCGGGGGAGGATACGCAGTATTTT
CASSLGLAGEDTQYF
>TRBV5-1|TRBJ1-1|.|.
TGCGCCAGCAGTCCTCAGGATAACACTGAAGCTTTCTTT
CASSPQDNTEAFF
>TRBV2|TRBJ1-2|TRBD1|few
TGTGCCAGCAGGGGGGACAGAGATGGCTACACCTTC
CASRGDRDGYTF
>TRBV9|TRBJ2-3|TRBD1|.
TGTGCCAGCAGCCCAGAAGACAGGGAAAATACGCAGTATTTT
CASSPEDRENTQYF
>TRBV28|TRBJ1-1|.|.
TGTGCCAGCAGTTGGGGCAGCGAAGCTTTCTTT
CASSWGSEAFF
>TRBV9|TRBJ1-3|.|.
TGTGCCAGCAGCGTGTCCTACCGAAACACCATATATTTT
CASSVSYRNTIYF
>TRBV28|TRBJ1-1|.|.
TGTGCCAGCAACCCTCCGGGACCGAACACTGAAGCTTTCTTT
CASNPPGPNTEAFF
>TRBV4-3|TRBJ1-3|.|.
TGCGCCAGCAGCCAAAATCCCTCTGGAAACACCATATATTTT
CASSQNPSGNTIYF
>TRBV5-1|TRBJ2-6|.|.
TGCGCCAGCAGCTTGAGGGCAGGACTCTCTGGGGCCAACGTCCTGACTTTC
CASSLRAGLSGANVLTF
>TRBV18|TRBJ2-5|.|.
TGTGCCAGCTCATCCATAACGCAAGAGACCCAGTACTTC
CASSSITQETQYF
>TRBV18|TRBJ1-2|.|.
TGTGCCAGCTCACCAGATCCAGGGTCGAACTATGGCTACACCTTC
CASSPDPGSNYGYTF
>TRBV5-1|TRBJ2-1|TRBD2|.
TGCGCCAGCAGCTTGGAACCTCCTCTAGCGGGGACCTACAATGAGCAGTTCTTC
CASSLEPPLAGTYNEQFF
>TRBV5-1|TRBJ2-7|TRBD2|once
TGCGCCAGCAGCTTGGGTGGTAGCGGGGGCTCCTACGAGCAGTACTTC
CASSLGGSGGSYEQYF
>TRBV7-9|TRBJ1-4|.|.
TGTGCCAGCAGCTTAAAGATGGGGGCGAAGAATGAAAAACTGTTTTTT
CASSLKMGAKNEKLFF
>TRBV27|TRBJ2-3|.|.
TGTGCCAGCAGTTCCGCCAGCGTAACAGATACGCAGTATTTT
CASSSASVTDTQYF
>TRBV30|TRBJ1-1|.|.
TGTGCCTGGAGTCCAGGGAGGGTAAACACTGAAGCTTTCTTT
CAWSPGRVNTEAFF
>TRBV9|TRBJ2-2|.|.
TGTGCCAGCAGCGCCTACAGGAACACCGGGGAGCTGTTTTTT
CASSAYRNTGELFF
>TRBV7-2|TRBJ1-1|TRBD1|.
TGTGCCAGCAGCCGTCGACAGGGGGCGAACACTGAAGCTTTCTTT
CASSRRQGANTEAFF
>TRBV19|TRBJ1-5|TRBD1|few
TGTGCCAGTAGTATTCAGGGGGGTCAGCCCCAGCATTTT
CASSIQGGQPQHF
>TRBV2|TRBJ2-2|.|.
TGTGCCAGCAGCCCCAGTGGATGGGACACCGGGGAGCTGTTTTTT
CASSPSGWDTGELFF
>TRBV6-4|TRBJ1-1|.|.
TGTGCCAGCAGTTCGCAGAGGGGCACTGAAGCTTTCTTT
CASSSQRGTEAFF
>TRBV7-9|TRBJ2-7|.|.
TGTGCCAGCAGCTTAGAGGGGGGGACTTTTCCGCAGTACTTC
CASSLEGGTFPQYF
>TRBV14|TRBJ1-2|.|few
TGTGCCAGCAGCCGAACTATTCGGGCGGCCGCCTATGGCTACACCTTC
CASSRTIRAAAYGYTF
>TRBV2|TRBJ1-5|.|.
TGTGCCAGCAGTAACGGGGTCCGCGGGGATCAGCCCCAGCATTTT
CASSNGVRGDQPQHF
>TRBV11-2|TRBJ2-7|TRBD2|.
TGTGCCAGCAGCCCGAGTAGACTAGCTTTCGAGCAGTACTTC
CASSPSRLAFEQYF
>TRBV5-1|TRBJ2-5|.|.
TGCGCCAGCAGCTTGGACCGGGTCCAAGAGACCCAGTACTTC
CASSLDRVQETQYF
>TRBV21-1|TRBJ2-2|.|.
TGTGCCAGCAGCAACGGGACAGGGGGCTTGCACCGGGGAGCTGTTTTT
CASSNGTGGLHRGAVF
>TRBV28|TRBJ2-1|TRBD1|.
TGTGCCAGCAGTTCCCCCGGGACAGGGGGCTACAATGAGCAGTTCTTC
CASSSPGTGGYNEQFF
>TRBV30|TRBJ1-5|TRBD1|.
TGTGCCTGGAGTGTACAGGGAAGGGGGCGCAATCAGCCCCAGCATTTT
CAWSVQGRGRNQPQHF
>TRBV19|TRBJ1-4|.|.
TGTGCCAGTAGTATTATGGGAACAACTAATGAAAAACTGTTTTTT
CASSIMGTTNEKLFF
>TRBV9|TRBJ2-7|.|hyperexpanded
TGTGCCAGCAGCGTAGGTTCCGCTAGCTCCTACGAGCAGTACTTC
CASSVGSASSYEQYF
>TRBV5-1|TRBJ2-5|.|.
TGCGCCAGCAGAGCCGGACGGGAAGAGACCCAGTACTTC
CASRAGREETQYF